Following are 28 T cell receptor beta chains from one sample sequenced in a study of blood T cell repertoires in COVID-19. TCRdb's table, derived via immunoSEQ multiplex PCR, lists solely in-frame clones and lacks some. This table has hundreds of thousands of clones, roughly 86% appearing once. The sequenced material came from PBMCs or T cells enriched from blood (not recorded which). The receptors derive from a man aged 35-49 years in a cohort exposed to, infected with or recovered from COVID-19 (not recorded which).

The chain combines TRBV27 with TRBJ2-7, with TRBD2 matching over 9 bases. The V gene's germline CDR1 is MNHEY and CDR2 SMNVEV (reference sequence). The ends lost 3 bases at V and 4 bases at J; junction bases unmatched: 4. This CDR3 has 14 amino acids. The CDR3 protein is CASSLGLAGYEQYF. CDR3 nucleotides: TGTGCCAGCAGTTTGGGACTAGCTGGTTACGAGCAGTACTTC.

J is TRBJ2-2 and V is TRBV20-1; 11 nucleotides match TRBD2. This CDR3 has 18 amino acids. V was pared by 3 bases and J by 4 bases, with 13 bases of the junction left unmatched. The V gene's germline CDR1 is DFQATT and CDR2 SNEGSKA (reference sequence). CDR3 region: CSASIGSGRAGRTGELFF. In DNA form, the CDR3 reads TGCAGTGCTAGTATTGGTAGCGGGAGGGCCGGTCGCACCGGGGAGCTGTTTTTT.

The chain joins TRBV4-1 to TRBJ1-1; 9 bases map to TRBD1. V lost 0 bases and J lost 8; bases outside the gene matches: 10. The CDR3 extends over 16 amino acids. Germline V gene data show CDR1 as MGHRA and CDR2 as YSYEKL. CDR3 region: CASSQDRMGQGAEAFF. The CDR3 nucleotides are TGCGCCAGCAGCCAAGATAGAATGGGACAGGGTGCCGAAGCTTTCTTT.

This rearrangement joins TRBV5-6 to TRBJ2-3; 12 bases match TRBD2. Germline values: CDR1 SGHDT, CDR2 YYEEEE. The V gene end was trimmed by 1 base and the J gene end by 4 bases; junction bases not matched to a gene: 4. The CDR3 extends over 16 amino acids. The CDR3 here is CASSLTRLAGADTQYF. DNA of the CDR3: TGTGCCAGCAGCTTGACCCGACTAGCGGGAGCAGATACGCAGTATTTT.

This clone was found once. The chain employs TRBV11-2 and TRBJ2-1; D possibly corresponds to TRBD2 (6 bases). CDR3 length: 15 residues. Germline assignment: CDR1 SGHAT and CDR2 FQNNGV. V gave up 5 bases and J gave up 1 base, with 12 bases separating them. The chain's CDR3 is CASSLEGPSYNEQFF. The CDR3 DNA reads TGTGCCAGCAGCCTGGAGGGCCCTTCCTACAATGAGCAGTTCTTC.

The CDR3 loop reads CAWSYLAGSTDTQYF. The CDR3 bases are TGTGCCTGGAGTTATCTAGCGGGGAGCACAGATACGCAGTATTTT. The rearrangement joins TRBV30 to TRBJ2-3; 9 bases are shared with TRBD2. Germline CDR1 and CDR2: GTSNPN and SVGIG (reference sequence). The CDR3 runs to 15 residues. V lost 2 bases, J lost 0 bases, and 3 bases stayed unmatched.

The V call is TRBV7-9, the J call TRBJ2-5; 13 bases line up with TRBD2. CDR3 length: 18 residues. Germline V CDR1 and CDR2: SEHNR, FQNEAQ (reference sequence). J gave up 0 bases and V 6 bases, and 10 bases lay outside the gene matches. CDR3 sequence reads: CASSRTSGRRGYQETQYF. The CDR3 DNA reads as TGTGCCAGCAGTCGGACTAGCGGGAGAAGAGGGTACCAAGAGACCCAGTACTTC.

The table lists this clone with a count of one. The rearrangement links TRBV19 to TRBJ2-2; no clear D gene. The CDR3 has 13 amino acids. CDR1 LNHDA and CDR2 SQIVND come from the germline V gene (reference sequence). V was clipped by 0 bases and J by 8 bases, with 7 bases between them. The CDR3 DNA reads as TGTGCCAGTAGTATAGAGTTGGAGGGGGAGCTGTTTTTT. Translating it yields CASSIELEGELFF. Complete variable domain (other parts from reference TRBV19 and TRBJ2-2): DGGITQSPKYLFRKEGQNVTLSCEQNLNHDAMYWYRQDPGQGLRLIYYSQIVNDFQKGDIAEGYSVSREKKESFPLTVTSAQKNPTAFYLCASSIELEGELFFGEGSRLTVL.

The chain uses TRBV30 and TRBJ2-1; 11 bases are shared with TRBD2. This CDR3 contains 17 residues. Germline loops: CDR1 GTSNPN, CDR2 SVGIG (reference sequence). J gave up 6 bases and V 3 bases, and 13 bases lay outside the gene matches. DNA of the CDR3: TGTGCCTGGAGAAAGGGGGCAAGTACTAGCGGGAGCAATGAGCAGTTCTTC. Translated, it gives CAWRKGASTSGSNEQFF.

The chain is built from TRBV11-2 and TRBJ1-1, with TRBD1 identical over 7 bases. The CDR3 consists of 14 residues. Germline V gene data show CDR1 as SGHAT and CDR2 as FQNNGV. V was pared by 6 bases and J by 4 bases, with 8 bases of the junction left unmatched. The CDR3 nucleotides read TGTGCCAGCAGTCCGCGACAGGGAGCCACTGAAGCTTTCTTT. Translated, it gives CASSPRQGATEAFF.

The chain links TRBV27 to TRBJ2-5, with TRBD2 matching 10 bases. Germline V gene sequence: CDR1 MNHEY, CDR2 SMNVEV (reference sequence). CDR3 length: 17 residues. Trimming cost V 8 bases and J 4 bases; bases outside gene matches: 16. The CDR3 nucleotides read TGTGCCAGCGGGGAGCGGGGGGCAGCGGGGGGGCGAGAGACCCAGTACTTC. Translating it yields CASGERGAAGGRETQYF.

The genes are TRBV7-3 and TRBJ2-2; 9 bases agree with TRBD1. Germline CDR1 SGHTA, CDR2 FQGTGA. V lost 5 bases and J lost 5; bases outside the gene matches: 6. The CDR3 has 15 amino acids. The CDR3 spells CASSQTGGGTGELFF. DNA for the CDR3: TGTGCCAGCAGCCAGACAGGGGGAGGGACCGGGGAGCTGTTTTTT. The full variable domain, with the rest looked up from reference TRBV7-3 and TRBJ2-2, is GAGVSQTPSNKVTEKGKYVELRCDPISGHTALYWYRQSLGQGPEFLIYFQGTGAADDSGLPNDRFFAVRPEGSVSTLKIQRTERGDSAVYLCASSQTGGGTGELFFGEGSRLTVL.

This rearrangement joins TRBV3-1 (or the pseudogene TRBV3-2) to TRBJ1-3, with a possible D match to TRBD1 (6 bases). The CDR3 runs to 13 residues. V was cut by 3 bases and J by 4 bases, with 7 bases left in between. Germline V gives CDR1 LGHDT, CDR2 YNNKEL (reference sequence). The CDR3 sequence: CASSHGQGNTIYF. The DNA for the CDR3 is TGTGCCAGCAGCCACGGACAGGGAAACACCATATATTTT.

The chain joins TRBV2 to TRBJ2-5; D unresolved. Germline V gene data show CDR1 as SNHLY and CDR2 as FYNNEI. This CDR3 spans 13 amino acids. V gave up 3 bases and J gave up 5 bases, with 10 bases separating them. CDR3 loop: CASSEEMIETQYF. The CDR3 DNA follows: TGTGCCAGCAGTGAGGAGATGATCGAGACCCAGTACTTC.

This chain uses TRBV6-5 with TRBJ1-1; weak D call: TRBD1 (6 bases). Germline CDR1 reads MNHEY; CDR2 reads SVGAGI. CDR3 length: 12 amino acids. Trimming shortened V by 8 bases and J by 11 bases, and 18 bases separated the two germline ends. In nucleotides, the CDR3 is TGTGCCAGCCACCCTGGGACATCTGGGGCTTTCTTT. This encodes CASHPGTSGAFF.

V gene TRBV28 combines with J gene TRBJ1-6; the match to TRBD1 covers 9 bases. Germline CDR1 reads MDHEN; CDR2 reads SYDVKM. V was pared by 4 bases and J by 7 bases, with 11 bases of the junction left unmatched. The CDR3 runs to 17 residues. This CDR3 is CASSSPGTGTSNSPLHF. The CDR3, as DNA: TGTGCCAGCAGTTCCCCCGGGACAGGGACCTCCAATTCACCCCTCCACTTT.

V usage is TRBV15 and J usage is TRBJ2-1, with D perhaps matching TRBD1 (6 bases). In germline, CDR1 is LNHNV, CDR2 YYDKDF (reference sequence). The CDR3 has 15 amino acids. Trimming took 1 base from V and 5 from J, leaving 12 bases between them. In DNA form, the CDR3 reads TGTGCCACCAGCAGAGGCAGGAACAGGGACAATGAGCAGTTCTTC. Translating it yields CATSRGRNRDNEQFF. The variable domain in full, completed from reference TRBV15 and TRBJ2-1, reads DAMVIQNPRYQVTQFGKPVTLSCSQTLNHNVMYWYQQKSSQAPKLLFHYYDKDFNNEADTPDNFQSRRPNTSFCFLDIRSPGLGDTAMYLCATSRGRNRDNEQFFGPGTRLTVL.

The V and J genes are TRBV27 and TRBJ1-5; TRBD1 aligns across 7 bases. V dropped 10 bases and J dropped 4; count of bases not matched to a gene: 10. Germline lookup yields CDR1 MNHEY and CDR2 SMNVEV (reference sequence). This CDR3 comprises 14 residues. Here the CDR3 reads CATSDRARNQPQHF. CDR3 in DNA: TGTGCCACTTCTGACAGGGCGCGGAATCAGCCCCAGCATTTT.

The J gene is TRBJ2-2, the V gene TRBV28; TRBD2 is a possible D gene (6 bases). The V gene's germline CDR1 is MDHEN and CDR2 SYDVKM. The CDR3 has 14 residues. V was trimmed by 8 bases and J by 0 bases, leaving 10 bases between them. This CDR3 is CASLAGSNTGELFF. CDR3 DNA sequence: TGTGCCAGCTTGGCGGGGTCGAACACCGGGGAGCTGTTTTTT.

This clone has just a few counts. The genes are TRBV28 and TRBJ1-1; no firm D call. The CDR3 consists of 14 residues. Germline assignment: CDR1 MDHEN and CDR2 SYDVKM. Trimming took 5 bases from V and 0 from J, leaving 10 bases between them. The CDR3 spells CASSLGALNTEAFF. The DNA for the CDR3 is TGTGCCAGCAGTCTAGGAGCCCTGAACACTGAAGCTTTCTTT.

This clone is a singleton in its sample. This chain joins TRBV12-5 and TRBJ2-1; 7 bases align to TRBD2. Germline values: CDR1 LGHNT, CDR2 FRNRAP. V lost 3 bases, J lost 7 bases, and 12 bases stayed unmatched. The CDR3 is 16 residues long. The CDR3 DNA reads as TGTGCTAGTGGTTTAGGGGAGCGGGGCAGAGGGAATGAGCAGTTCTTC. Protein product: CASGLGERGRGNEQFF.

The sample holds one count of this clone. The chain is built from TRBV2 and TRBJ2-7; no clear D. CDR3 size: 16 residues. Trimming removed 2 bases at V and 3 bases at J, with 17 bases between. CDR1 and CDR2 from the germline V gene are SNHLY and FYNNEI. The CDR3 here is CASSEYQRPEIYEQYF. The DNA of the CDR3 is TGTGCCAGCAGTGAATATCAGCGCCCCGAAATCTACGAGCAGTACTTC.

This clone was seen once. The genes are TRBV7-9 and TRBJ1-6, with TRBD1 identical over 9 bases. The germline V gene encodes CDR1 SEHNR and CDR2 FQNEAQ (reference sequence). V trimming: 1 base; J trimming: 10 bases; junction bases outside the gene matches: 8. The CDR3 covers 16 residues. CDR3 DNA sequence: TGTGCCAGCAGCTTAGGGTGGGGACAGGGTCCCTCACCCCTCCACTTT. Encoded protein: CASSLGWGQGPSPLHF.

The V and J genes are TRBV7-8 and TRBJ2-7, with D tentatively TRBD2 (6 bases). Germline V lookup: CDR1 SGHVS, CDR2 FQNEAQ. The CDR3 length is 14 residues. Trimming stripped 1 base from V and 0 bases from J, with 7 bases between. The CDR3 spells CASSLGRGSYEQYF. CDR3 nucleotide sequence: TGTGCCAGCAGCTTAGGGCGGGGCTCCTACGAGCAGTACTTC.

The V call is TRBV6-5, the J call TRBJ2-7, with no clear D. Germline CDR1 and CDR2: MNHEY and SVGAGI. V lost 5 bases to trimming and J lost 5 bases, with 10 bases between them. The CDR3 consists of 12 residues. The CDR3 protein is CASSRTRDEQYF. The CDR3 DNA reads TGTGCCAGCAGTCGCACCCGGGACGAGCAGTACTTC.

Here the CDR3 DNA reads TGTGCCATCAATCGGGGGGACGGGGCCTCACCCCTCCACTTT. Its translation: CAINRGDGASPLHF. This chain links TRBV10-3 with TRBJ1-6; D perhaps matches TRBD1 (5 bases). This CDR3 has 14 residues. V lost 7 bases, J lost 10 bases, and 17 bases lay in between. Germline V gene sequence: CDR1 ENHRY, CDR2 SYGVKD.

This chain uses TRBV15 with TRBJ1-2, with 9 bases lining up with TRBD1. The CDR3 runs 17 residues. After removal of 6 bases from V and 8 bases from J, the junction contained 19 bases not matched to a gene. The germline V gene has CDR1 LNHNV and CDR2 YYDKDF (reference sequence). Here the CDR3 reads CATRRTGEPEGHFGYTF. CDR3 DNA: TGTGCCACCAGAAGGACAGGGGAGCCTGAGGGGCACTTCGGCTACACCTTC.

The chain employs TRBV9 and TRBJ2-7; D is perhaps TRBD1 (6 bases). This CDR3 has 17 amino acids. Deletions cut 3 bases from V and 0 bases from J, with 19 bases between. Germline assignment: CDR1 SGDLS and CDR2 YYNGEE. The CDR3: CASSARDTPKLSYEQYF. DNA of the CDR3: TGTGCCAGCAGCGCCAGGGACACCCCGAAACTCTCCTACGAGCAGTACTTC.